This entry lists 24 T cell receptor beta chains sequenced from one sample in a study of OX40 agonist ivuxolimab in advanced cancers. Sequenced by immunoSEQ multiplex PCR; TCRdb stores in-frame clones only, minus some. The sample has tens of thousands of clones, 88% seen once. The sample was CD4+ or CD8+ T cells sorted from blood, taken in a trial of the OX40 agonist ivuxolimab. The receptors shown here come from an adult with an advanced solid tumor such as melanoma, head and neck, liver or kidney cancer.

This clone was counted a single time. The chain has TRBV9 and TRBJ2-7; weak D call: TRBD2 (5 bases). Trimming took off 4 bases at V and 2 bases at J, with 16 bases between the two ends. CDR3 size: 15 residues. Germline loops: CDR1 SGDLS, CDR2 YYNGEE. CDR3: CASSLGATGTYEQYF. As DNA, the CDR3 is TGTGCCAGCAGCTTGGGTGCGACGGGGACCTACGAGCAGTACTTC.

This clone was found once. CDR3 bases: TGTGCCAGCAGCCCTAGACTAGCGGGACTCAATGAGCAGTTCTTC. It codes for CASSPRLAGLNEQFF. The chain is built from TRBV7-9 and TRBJ2-1, with 11 bases identical to TRBD2. The CDR3 runs to 15 residues. With V trimmed by 5 bases and J by 6 bases, 6 bases remained unmatched. Germline assignment: CDR1 SEHNR and CDR2 FQNEAQ (reference sequence).

This chain connects TRBV2 to TRBJ1-1; TRBD1 matches at 10 bases. The V gene's germline CDR1 is SNHLY and CDR2 FYNNEI. The CDR3 runs 14 residues. V lost 8 bases and J lost 5; bases outside the gene matches: 8. The CDR3 DNA reads TGTGCCAGCGTCGACAGGGGGCAAAGGACTGAAGCTTTCTTT. Amino acids: CASVDRGQRTEAFF.

V and J are TRBV19 and TRBJ1-2; 9 bases are a match to TRBD1. The germline V gene encodes CDR1 LNHDA and CDR2 SQIVND (reference sequence). The CDR3 loop spans 15 amino acids. J was trimmed by 1 base and V by 2 bases; bases with no gene match: 2. CDR3 nucleotide sequence: TGTGCCAGTAGTATAAGGACAGGGGATAACTATGGCTACACCTTC. Protein: CASSIRTGDNYGYTF.

This chain uses TRBV7-8 with TRBJ2-7; no definite D call. The CDR3 loop spans 14 amino acids. Germline V lookup: CDR1 SGHVS, CDR2 FQNEAQ. With 5 bases removed from V and 6 bases from J, the gap between germline ends came to 17 bases. CDR3 coding DNA: TGTGCCAGCAGCCCGTTTGGGTCGGCCCCCGAGCAGTACTTC. It yields the protein CASSPFGSAPEQYF.

This chain links TRBV27 with TRBJ1-5, with TRBD1 matching 9 bases. Germline CDR1 and CDR2: MNHEY and SMNVEV (reference sequence). This CDR3 region has 14 residues. V lost 6 bases, J lost 5 bases, and 5 bases stayed unmatched. The CDR3 coding sequence is TGTGCCAGCAGCCTAGACAGGGGGTATCAGCCCCAGCATTTT. Protein: CASSLDRGYQPQHF.

The J gene is TRBJ2-5, the V gene TRBV7-8; 10 bases match TRBD1. Trimming cost V 2 bases and J 4 bases; bases outside gene matches: 10. The CDR3 extends over 17 amino acids. Germline values: CDR1 SGHVS, CDR2 FQNEAQ. CDR3 loop: CASSLYIATGGPETQYF. CDR3 sequence (DNA): TGTGCCAGCAGCTTATATATAGCGACAGGGGGCCCAGAGACCCAGTACTTC. Variable domain in full (rest from reference TRBV7-8 and TRBJ2-5): GAGVSQSPRYKVAKRGQDVALRCDPISGHVSLFWYQQALGQGPEFLTYFQNEAQLDKSGLPSDRFFAERPEGSVSTLKIQRTQQEDSAVYLCASSLYIATGGPETQYFGPGTRLLVL.

The chain couples TRBV7-9 to TRBJ2-7; 8 nucleotides line up with TRBD1. The CDR3 contains 14 residues. V shed 2 bases, J shed 3 bases, and the junction held 3 bases outside the gene matches. Germline-derived CDR1 and CDR2 are SEHNR and FQNEAQ (reference sequence). The CDR3 reads CASSLTGGFYEQYF. CDR3 DNA: TGTGCCAGCAGCTTAACAGGGGGATTCTACGAGCAGTACTTC.

The genes are TRBV12-5 and TRBJ2-1, with 11 bases fitting TRBD2. Germline trimming cut 5 bases from V and 4 bases from J; bases unmatched to any gene: 4. The CDR3 is 15 residues long. Germline loops: CDR1 LGHNT, CDR2 FRNRAP. The CDR3 reads CASGPPSGGYNEQFF. CDR3 DNA: TGTGCTAGTGGTCCGCCTAGCGGGGGGTACAATGAGCAGTTCTTC.

The V call is TRBV4-1, the J call TRBJ1-2, with 10 bases fitting TRBD1. The length of the CDR3 is 16 residues. J was trimmed by 4 bases and V by 1 base; bases with no gene match: 6. Per the germline V gene, CDR1 is MGHRA and CDR2 is YSYEKL. CDR3 bases: TGCGCCAGCAGCCAAGGCCCCGGGACAGGGGCCTATGGCTACACCTTC. Residues: CASSQGPGTGAYGYTF.

This sequence joins TRBV19 and TRBJ1-1; D gene uncertain. Germline loops: CDR1 LNHDA, CDR2 SQIVND (reference sequence). The V end was cut by 10 bases, the J end by 4 bases, with 22 bases between. This CDR3 has 15 amino acids. The CDR3 loop reads CATARRADGSTEAFF. The CDR3 DNA reads TGTGCCACCGCCCGGAGGGCGGATGGGTCCACTGAAGCTTTCTTT.

CDR3 in amino acids: CASSFTGDEQYF. Written as DNA, the CDR3 is TGTGCCAGCAGTTTCACGGGGGACGAGCAGTACTTC. The chain is built from TRBV27 and TRBJ2-7; weak D call: TRBD2 (6 bases). CDR1 and CDR2 (germline): MNHEY, SMNVEV (reference sequence). The V end was cut by 3 bases, the J end by 5 bases, with 8 bases between. CDR3 size: 12 residues.

This rearrangement joins TRBV7-3 to TRBJ2-3; D may correspond to TRBD1 or TRBD2 (7 bases each). CDR1 is SGHTA, CDR2 FQGTGA, per germline. The CDR3 loop spans 16 amino acids. Trimming stripped 1 base from V and 5 bases from J, with 16 bases between. CDR3 coding DNA: TGTGCCAGCAGCTTAAGCGGTTCAGGGGGGGTAGATACGCAGTATTTT. Its translation: CASSLSGSGGVDTQYF.

The J gene is TRBJ2-7, the V gene TRBV11-2; 10 nucleotides match TRBD1. CDR1 is SGHAT, CDR2 FQNNGV, per germline. This CDR3 region has 15 residues. With 5 bases clipped from V and 4 bases from J, the junction kept 8 bases outside the gene matches. CDR3 region: CASSLLTGGVYEQYF. CDR3 coding DNA: TGTGCCAGCAGCCTACTGACAGGGGGCGTTTACGAGCAGTACTTC.

The J gene is TRBJ2-7, the V gene TRBV27; 9 bases match TRBD1. The length of the CDR3 is 16 residues. CDR1 and CDR2 from the germline V gene are MNHEY and SMNVEV (reference sequence). The ends lost 3 bases at V and 0 bases at J; junction bases unmatched: 6. Here the CDR3 DNA reads TGTGCCAGCAGTTTGCATACAGGGGGCAACTCCTACGAGCAGTACTTC. It codes for CASSLHTGGNSYEQYF.

V gene TRBV29-1 combines with J gene TRBJ1-3; D call uncertain. V lost 4 bases to trimming and J lost 2 bases, with 12 bases between them. CDR3 size: 14 residues. The germline gives CDR1 SQVTM, CDR2 ANQGSEA. The CDR3 bases are TGCAGCGTTGTAACAGACCAAACTGGAAACACCATATATTTT. It is translated as CSVVTDQTGNTIYF.

The rearrangement joins TRBV6-6 to TRBJ2-7; no clear D gene. The CDR3 runs 14 residues. The germline V and J ends were trimmed by 6 bases and 0 bases, with 12 bases remaining between them. Per germline, CDR1 MNHNY and CDR2 SVGAGI (reference sequence). DNA for the CDR3: TGTGCCAGCAGCAAAGTTACTGACTCCTACGAGCAGTACTTC. Its protein is CASSKVTDSYEQYF.

The chain is built from TRBV28 and TRBJ2-1; 7 nucleotides align to TRBD2. This CDR3 is 15 amino acids long. Losses at the gene ends were 5 bases for V and 8 bases for J; bases not matched to a gene: 12. In germline, CDR1 is MDHEN, CDR2 SYDVKM. CDR3 residues: CASSKASGGLDEQFF. CDR3 in DNA: TGTGCCAGCAGTAAAGCTAGCGGAGGACTGGATGAGCAGTTCTTC.

The V call is TRBV11-3, the J call TRBJ1-1; D is undetermined. CDR1 SGHNT and CDR2 YENEEA come from the germline V gene. The CDR3 consists of 13 residues. V lost 1 base to trimming and J lost 5 bases, with 8 bases between them. The CDR3 nucleotides are TGTGCCAGCAGCTTAGGGGTATGGACTGAAGCTTTCTTT. Translated, it gives CASSLGVWTEAFF.

This clone has more than one count but fewer than ten. The chain couples TRBV21-1 to TRBJ2-1. TRBV21-1 represents a pseudogene. This CDR3 has 16 residues. In DNA, the CDR3 is TGTGCCAGCAGCACGCCCTATCCCGGGCGGGGGACAGCGCAGTTCTTC. Its translation is CASSTPYPGRGTAQFF.

The rearrangement links TRBV9 to TRBJ2-7, with D tentatively TRBD1 or TRBD2 (5 bases each). Germline V gene lookup returns CDR1 SGDLS and CDR2 YYNGEE. The CDR3 consists of 15 residues. V lost 3 bases, J lost 2 bases, and 15 bases lay in between. As DNA, the CDR3 is TGTGCCAGCAGCGCGGACCGGGACGCTACCTACGAGCAGTACTTC. It is translated as CASSADRDATYEQYF.

The chain combines TRBV5-1 with TRBJ1-1, with 9 bases aligning to TRBD1. V lost 6 bases, J lost 0 bases, and 9 bases stayed unmatched. Germline V gives CDR1 SGHRS, CDR2 YFSETQ. This CDR3 contains 16 residues. This CDR3 reads CASNYGTGRMNTEAFF. The DNA for the CDR3 is TGCGCCAGCAACTACGGGACAGGGCGGATGAACACTGAAGCTTTCTTT. Full variable domain (rest looked up from reference TRBV5-1 and TRBJ1-1): KAGVTQTPRYLIKTRGQQVTLSCSPISGHRSVSWYQQTPGQGLQFLFEYFSETQRNKGNFPGRFSGRQFSNSRSEMNVSTLELGDSALYLCASNYGTGRMNTEAFFGQGTRLTVV.

The rearrangement links TRBV7-9 to TRBJ2-1; D is undetermined. The V end was cut by 3 bases, the J end by 3 bases, with 12 bases between. This CDR3 spans 15 amino acids. Germline CDR1 and CDR2: SEHNR and FQNEAQ (reference sequence). CDR3 sequence reads: CASSFSTLIYNEQFF. The CDR3 DNA reads as TGTGCCAGCAGCTTTAGCACCCTAATCTACAATGAGCAGTTCTTC.

The chain recombines TRBV20-1 with TRBJ1-1, with D uncertain. Germline CDR1 is DFQATT and CDR2 is SNEGSKA (reference sequence). The CDR3 spans 11 residues. V dropped 7 bases and J dropped 7 bases, with 13 bases sitting between them. The CDR3 sequence is CSVSRENEAFF. CDR3 coding DNA: TGCAGTGTTAGCCGGGAAAATGAAGCTTTCTTT.